The clone carrying this TCR beta chain came up once. Its antigen is currently unknown. The sample originates from a study of cytomegalovirus exposure and HLA in healthy donors. Study context: Of 300 to 500 genotyped donors, 65% to 85% clustered with self-reported Caucasian donors.

This CDR3 is 17 amino acids long. From germline, CDR1 is SGHTA and CDR2 FQGNSA. V lost 8 bases, J lost 4 bases, and 14 bases stayed unmatched. General study findings and limits: One variant, a missense change in DCLRE1C, was linked in a later analysis to TCR beta V- and J-gene trimming. A later analysis revealed that TCR association rates differed between HLA loci, peaking at DRB1 and bottoming out at HLA-C.

Primers for the PCR totalled 60 Vbeta and 13 Jbeta. The method was immunoSEQ multiplex PCR; TCRdb's version includes in-frame clones alone and lacks a portion of them. The sample includes approximately 190,000 clones, 81% of them seen just once. Unrecorded immune exposure was likely among donors, who were nominally healthy when sampled. This chain connects TRBV7-2 to TRBJ2-5; 12 bases are a match to TRBD1. The sequence came from a man in his forties in good health and CMV-seropositive. Sequenced material: PBMCs. The CDR3 DNA is TGTGCCAGCCGCCACTCACGGGGACAGGGGGCTTTAGAGACCCAGTACTTC. It encodes CASRHSRGQGALETQYF.